Each of the 18 T cell receptor beta chains below was sequenced from the same sample in a study of vaccination effects on CD4 cells after COVID-19. Only in-frame clones appear in the TCRdb table, and some are missing; sequencing was by immunoSEQ multiplex PCR. The table lists fewer than 60,000 clones, around 84% of them singletons. Antigen specificity for these receptors is unknown. Investigators separated out CD4+ T cells once around eleven days of culture had passed. It was two doses of either the BNT162b2 or mRNA-1273 vaccine that participants received. The sequenced sample was CD4+ T cells from PBMCs cultured without peptide, obtained after COVID-19 vaccination. The receptors derive from a human donor who received a COVID-19 vaccine.

This sequence joins TRBV9 and TRBJ2-4; D is unclear. The CDR3 contains 14 residues. Germline CDR1 and CDR2: SGDLS and YYNGEE. V lost 0 bases and J 4 bases, leaving 8 bases between the germline ends. The CDR3 DNA sequence: TGTGCCAGCAGCGTAGAACCCGGGAAAAACATTCAGTACTTC. This codes for CASSVEPGKNIQYF.

The rearrangement links TRBV9 to TRBJ2-3; D ambiguous. Trimming pared 4 bases from V and 6 bases from J, leaving 9 bases between. The length of the CDR3 is 12 residues. Germline assignment: CDR1 SGDLS and CDR2 YYNGEE. DNA for the CDR3: TGTGCCAGCAGCCGAGGTGGGGATACGCAGTATTTT. Its translation: CASSRGGDTQYF.

This clone was seen just once. V and J are TRBV5-1 and TRBJ1-5, with 9 bases that match TRBD1. Looked up from germline, CDR1 is SGHRS and CDR2 is YFSETQ. The CDR3 contains 14 residues. V was clipped by 0 bases and J by 5 bases; unmatched bases: 0. For the CDR3, the DNA is TGCGCCAGCAGCTTGGGACAGGGGGATCAGCCCCAGCATTTT. It encodes CASSLGQGDQPQHF.

This clone showed up just once. The V and J genes are TRBV6-2 or TRBV6-3 and TRBJ2-7, with D hard to call. Germline loops: CDR1 MNHEY, CDR2 SVGEGT. V was cut by 5 bases and J by 7 bases, with 12 bases left in between. The CDR3 covers 12 residues. CDR3 nucleotides: TGTGCCAGCAGTCATCCTGGACGAGAGCAGTACTTC. Protein product: CASSHPGREQYF.

This chain links TRBV19 with TRBJ2-1; 10 bases agree with TRBD1. The V and J ends lost 5 bases and 9 bases, in that order; junction bases with no gene match: 22. The CDR3 has 19 residues. The V gene's germline CDR1 is LNHDA and CDR2 SQIVND (reference sequence). The CDR3 region has the DNA TGTGCCAGTAGTTCCTACGACAGGGGGCAGAGCGGGACCGTCCCTGAGCAGTTCTTC. Its translation is CASSSYDRGQSGTVPEQFF.

The chain has TRBV12-3 or TRBV12-4 and TRBJ1-1, with D tentatively TRBD1 (5 bases). V was shortened by 7 bases and J by 1 base, with 10 bases between the two germline ends. The CDR3 runs to 13 residues. In DNA form, the CDR3 reads TGTGCCAGCACCCCGACAGAGAACACTGAAGCTTTCTTT. Translation: CASTPTENTEAFF.

In this sample, this clone turned up a few times. The rearrangement links TRBV2 to TRBJ1-5; no definite D call. The CDR3 contains 14 residues. Germline CDR1 and CDR2: SNHLY and FYNNEI. Trimming took 1 base from V and 1 from J, leaving 5 bases between them. The CDR3 reads CASSEDGSNQPQHF. The CDR3 region has the DNA TGTGCCAGCAGTGAAGACGGAAGCAATCAGCCCCAGCATTTT.

This chain uses TRBV6-5 with TRBJ2-7, with TRBD1 identical over 10 bases. Trimming at V came to 6 bases and at J to 1 base, leaving 6 bases not matched to a gene. Germline loops: CDR1 MNHEY, CDR2 SVGAGI. This CDR3 has 15 residues. The CDR3 here is CASRYRDRGSYEQYF. The CDR3 bases are TGTGCCAGCAGGTACCGGGACAGGGGTTCCTACGAGCAGTACTTC.

The V gene is TRBV30, the J gene TRBJ1-4; no reliable D call. Per germline, CDR1 GTSNPN and CDR2 SVGIG (reference sequence). The CDR3 runs 11 residues. Trimming took off 5 bases at V and 11 bases at J, with 12 bases between the two ends. The CDR3 DNA is TGTGCCTGGGCTTACAGTGGTAAACTGTTTTTT. Protein product: CAWAYSGKLFF.

This clone appeared a few times. The chain carries TRBV4-1 and TRBJ1-6; D uncertain. The length of the CDR3 is 15 residues. The V end lost 1 base, the J end lost 9 bases, and 13 bases lay between the germline ends. CDR1 and CDR2 (germline): MGHRA, YSYEKL. CDR3 nucleotide sequence: TGCGCCAGCAGCCAAGCAACGACGACGACTTCACCCCTCCACTTT. The encoded protein is CASSQATTTTSPLHF.

The J gene is TRBJ1-2, the V gene TRBV24-1; D unclear. Germline loops: CDR1 KGHDR, CDR2 SFDVKD. Trimming cost V 3 bases and J 4 bases, with 8 bases left between them. CDR3 size: 13 residues. The CDR3 DNA is TGTGCCACCAGTGATAACAGTTTCTATGGCTACACCTTC. It encodes CATSDNSFYGYTF.

The chain couples TRBV7-2 to TRBJ1-6; TRBD1 is a possible D gene (6 bases). This CDR3 comprises 15 residues. Germline V gives CDR1 SGHTA, CDR2 FQGNSA. V was cut by 3 bases and J by 6 bases, with 12 bases left in between. The CDR3 protein is CASSFRDTVNSPLHF. CDR3 DNA sequence: TGTGCCAGCAGCTTCCGGGACACCGTTAATTCACCCCTCCACTTT. Full variable domain (remainder filled in from reference TRBV7-2 and TRBJ1-6): GAGVSQSPSNKVTEKGKDVELRCDPISGHTALYWYRQSLGQGLEFLIYFQGNSAPDKSGLPSDRFSAERTGGSVSTLTIQRTQQEDSAVYLCASSFRDTVNSPLHFGNGTRLTVT.

CDR3 amino acids: CASSPSPGTGGREQYF. DNA of the CDR3: TGCGCCAGCAGCCCTTCCCCCGGGACAGGAGGACGCGAGCAGTACTTC. V usage is TRBV23-1 and J usage is TRBJ2-7; TRBD1 agrees at 8 bases. TRBV23-1 is an ORF for which the function is uncertain. After removal of 6 bases from V and 6 bases from J, the junction contained 16 bases not matched to a gene. The CDR3 has 16 residues.

The genes are TRBV7-9 and TRBJ1-1, with 7 positions matching TRBD1. V shed 1 base, J shed 1 base, and the junction held 6 bases outside the gene matches. The CDR3 has 16 amino acids. Germline V lookup: CDR1 SEHNR, CDR2 FQNEAQ (reference sequence). CDR3 sequence reads: CASSLGAGGTNTEAFF. CDR3 sequence (DNA): TGTGCCAGCAGCTTAGGGGCAGGGGGTACGAACACTGAAGCTTTCTTT.

This clone was counted once. The chain uses TRBV5-1 and TRBJ2-2; 7 nucleotides line up with TRBD2. CDR1 SGHRS and CDR2 YFSETQ come from the germline V gene. V lost 4 bases to trimming and J lost 2 bases; unmatched junction nucleotides: 5. CDR3 length equals 15 residues. CDR3 in amino acids: CASSRDYTNTGELFF. CDR3 DNA sequence: TGCGCCAGCAGCCGGGACTATACCAACACCGGGGAGCTGTTTTTT.

This clone has more than one count but fewer than ten. The chain carries TRBV7-9 and TRBJ2-2, with D possibly matching TRBD2 (6 bases). The CDR3 covers 18 residues. Per germline, CDR1 SEHNR and CDR2 FQNEAQ (reference sequence). V was pared by 1 base and J by 3 bases, with 18 bases between. The CDR3 bases are TGTGCCAGCAGCTTAGGGCTGGGGGGAAAAGTGTACACCGGGGAGCTGTTTTTT. Translation gives CASSLGLGGKVYTGELFF.

This clone was seen a handful of times. CDR3 DNA: TGTGCCAGCAGTAGACCAGGGATTAGCAATCAGCCCCAGCATTTT. Its protein product is CASSRPGISNQPQHF. This sequence joins TRBV28 and TRBJ1-5, with a tentative D call TRBD1 (5 bases). The CDR3 covers 15 residues. Trimming took 5 bases from V and 0 from J, leaving 11 bases between them. The germline V gene has CDR1 MDHEN and CDR2 SYDVKM.

The rearrangement uses TRBV27 and TRBJ2-5, with no clear D. The CDR3 contains 11 residues. From germline, CDR1 is MNHEY and CDR2 SMNVEV (reference sequence). Trimming took off 6 bases at V and 5 bases at J, with 7 bases between the two ends. The CDR3 DNA follows: TGTGCCAGCAGCCACGGGGAGACCCAGTACTTC. It specifies CASSHGETQYF.